Listed below are T cell receptor beta chains from one sample, sequenced in a study of blood T cell repertoires in COVID-19. TCRdb's copy holds only in-frame clones and misses some; the assay was immunoSEQ multiplex PCR. The sample includes about 250,000 clones, roughly 86% of them seen just once. The sequenced material came from peripheral blood. These receptors were obtained from a woman in her twenties or thirties with acute or convalescent COVID-19. The CDR3 runs from the conserved cysteine through the conserved F or W. The D gene is left open where the match is weak.

v_call	d_call	cdr3_length	j_call	cdr3_aa	cdr3_nt
TRBV9	NA	14	TRBJ1-1	CASSVAGDGTEAFF	TGTGCCAGCAGCGTAGCGGGGGACGGGACTGAAGCTTTCTTT
TRBV5-4	TRBD2	16	TRBJ2-3	CASSPRTSGGTDTQYF	TGTGCCAGCAGCCCCCGGACTAGCGGGGGAACAGATACGCAGTATTTT
TRBV12-3/TRBV12-4	NA	12	TRBJ1-3	CASSLDSYTIYF	TGTGCCAGCAGTTTAGACAGTTACACCATATATTTT
TRBV6-5	NA	13	TRBJ1-1	CAIGETVNTEAFF	TGTGCCATTGGAGAGACAGTGAACACTGAAGCTTTCTTT
TRBV10-2	NA	12	TRBJ2-3	CASSLQGDTQYF	TGCGCCAGCAGTTTACAGGGCGATACGCAGTATTTT
TRBV27	TRBD2	16	TRBJ2-5	CASSGTVGLARETQYF	TGTGCCAGCAGTGGGACAGTGGGACTAGCGAGGGAGACCCAGTACTTC
TRBV11-3	TRBD2	19	TRBJ2-5	CASSLETSGKPLSGETQYF	TGTGCCAGCAGCTTAGAAACTAGCGGGAAGCCCTTGTCGGGAGAGACCCAGTACTTC
TRBV24-1	TRBD2	16	TRBJ2-1	CATSDRSGSSYNEQFF	TGTGCCACCAGTGATCGTAGCGGGAGCTCCTACAATGAGCAGTTCTTC
TRBV23-1	NA	14	TRBJ1-4	CASSHRAPNEKLFF	TGCGCCAGCAGTCACAGGGCCCCAAATGAAAAACTGTTTTTT
TRBV12-3/TRBV12-4	NA	12	TRBJ1-1	CASSFDFGEAFF	TGTGCCAGCAGTTTTGACTTTGGGGAAGCTTTCTTT
TRBV4-1	TRBD1	18	TRBJ2-7	CASSQDPGQAIRSYEQYF	TGCGCCAGCAGCCAAGATCCGGGACAGGCGATAAGATCCTACGAGCAGTACTTC
TRBV21-1	NA	17	TRBJ2-7	CASSKHTSPPPDYEQYF	TGTGCCAGCAGCAAACACACTAGCCCCCCCCCGGACTACGAGCAGTACTTC
TRBV5-4	NA	13	TRBJ1-4	CASSPAGDEKLFF	TGTGCCAGCAGCCCGGCCGGGGATGAAAAACTGTTTTTT
TRBV5-4	NA	13	TRBJ1-5	CASSPDRGGPQHF	TGTGCCAGCAGCCCGGATCGGGGTGGGCCCCAGCATTTT
TRBV19	NA	16	TRBJ2-1	CASSIGGGNLNNEQFF	TGTGCCAGTAGTATAGGAGGCGGGAACCTGAACAATGAGCAGTTCTTC